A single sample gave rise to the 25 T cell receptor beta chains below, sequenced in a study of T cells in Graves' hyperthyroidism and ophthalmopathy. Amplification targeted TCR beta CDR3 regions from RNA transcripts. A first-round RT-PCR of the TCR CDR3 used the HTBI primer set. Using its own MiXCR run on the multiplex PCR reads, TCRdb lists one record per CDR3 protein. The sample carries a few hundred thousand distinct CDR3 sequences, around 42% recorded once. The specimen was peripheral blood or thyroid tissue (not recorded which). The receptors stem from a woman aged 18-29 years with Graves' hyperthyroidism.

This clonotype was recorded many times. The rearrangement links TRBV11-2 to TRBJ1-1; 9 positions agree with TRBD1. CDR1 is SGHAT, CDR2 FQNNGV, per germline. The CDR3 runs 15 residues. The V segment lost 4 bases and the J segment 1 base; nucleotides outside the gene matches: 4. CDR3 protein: CASSYGTGRNTEAFF. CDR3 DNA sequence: TGTGCCAGCAGCTACGGGACAGGGAGGAACACTGAAGCTTTCTTT.

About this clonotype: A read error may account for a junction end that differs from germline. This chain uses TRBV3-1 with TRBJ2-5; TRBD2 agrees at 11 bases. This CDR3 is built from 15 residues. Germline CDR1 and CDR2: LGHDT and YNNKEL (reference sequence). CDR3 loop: CVSSLSGREGWIQYF. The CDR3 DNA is TGTGTCAGCAGTCTTAGCGGGAGGGAAGGCTGGATCCAGTACTTC.

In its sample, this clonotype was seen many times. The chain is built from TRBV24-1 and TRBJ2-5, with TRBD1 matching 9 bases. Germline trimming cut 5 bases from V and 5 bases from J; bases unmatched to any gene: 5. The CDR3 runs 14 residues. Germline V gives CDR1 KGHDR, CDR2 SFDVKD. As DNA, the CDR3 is TGTGCCACCAGTGCCCCGACAGGGGGGGAGACCCAGTACTTC. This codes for CATSAPTGGETQYF.

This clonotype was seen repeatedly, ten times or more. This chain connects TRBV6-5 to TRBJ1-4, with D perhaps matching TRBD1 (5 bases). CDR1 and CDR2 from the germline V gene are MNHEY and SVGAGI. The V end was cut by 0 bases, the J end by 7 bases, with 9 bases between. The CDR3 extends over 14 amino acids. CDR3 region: CASSYSRQSEKLFF. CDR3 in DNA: TGTGCCAGCAGTTACTCACGACAGTCTGAAAAACTGTTTTTT.

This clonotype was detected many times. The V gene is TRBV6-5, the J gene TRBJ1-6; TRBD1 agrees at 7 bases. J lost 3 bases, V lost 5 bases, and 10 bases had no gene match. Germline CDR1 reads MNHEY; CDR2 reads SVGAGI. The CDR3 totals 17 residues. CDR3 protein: CASSEGGDRVYNSPLHF. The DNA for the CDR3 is TGTGCCAGCAGTGAAGGGGGTGACAGGGTCTATAATTCACCCCTCCACTTT.

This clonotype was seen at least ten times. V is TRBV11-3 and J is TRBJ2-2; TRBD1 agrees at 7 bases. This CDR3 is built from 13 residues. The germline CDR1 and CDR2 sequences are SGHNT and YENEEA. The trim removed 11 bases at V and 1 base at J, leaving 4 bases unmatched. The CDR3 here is CACTGVNTGELFF. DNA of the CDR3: TGTGCCTGCACAGGGGTGAACACCGGGGAGCTGTTTTTT. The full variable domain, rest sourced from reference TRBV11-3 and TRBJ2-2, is EAGVVQSPRYKIIEKKQPVAFWCNPISGHNTLYWYLQNLGQGPELLIRYENEEAVDDSQLPKDRFSAERLKGVDSTLKIQPAELGDSAVYLCACTGVNTGELFFGEGSRLTVL.

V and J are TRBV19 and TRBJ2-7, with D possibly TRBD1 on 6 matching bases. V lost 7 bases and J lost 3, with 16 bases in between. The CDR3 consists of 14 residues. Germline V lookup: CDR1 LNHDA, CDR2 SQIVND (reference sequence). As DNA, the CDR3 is TGTGCCAGTAACACAGGGACACTGATCTACGAGCAGTACTTC. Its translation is CASNTGTLIYEQYF.

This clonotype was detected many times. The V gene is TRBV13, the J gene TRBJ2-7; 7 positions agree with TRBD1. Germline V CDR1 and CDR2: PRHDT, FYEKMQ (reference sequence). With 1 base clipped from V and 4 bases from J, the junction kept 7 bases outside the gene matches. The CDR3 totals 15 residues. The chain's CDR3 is CASSLDRGRGYEQYF. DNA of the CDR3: TGTGCCAGCAGCTTAGACAGGGGAAGGGGGTACGAGCAGTACTTC.

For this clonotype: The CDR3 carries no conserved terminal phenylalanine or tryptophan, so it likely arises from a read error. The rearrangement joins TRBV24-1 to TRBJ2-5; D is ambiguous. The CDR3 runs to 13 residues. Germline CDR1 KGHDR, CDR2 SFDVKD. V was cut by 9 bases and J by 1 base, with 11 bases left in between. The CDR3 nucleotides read TGTGCCACCCGACGACGGATCCAAGAGACCCAGTACCTC. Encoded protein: CATRRRIQETQYL.

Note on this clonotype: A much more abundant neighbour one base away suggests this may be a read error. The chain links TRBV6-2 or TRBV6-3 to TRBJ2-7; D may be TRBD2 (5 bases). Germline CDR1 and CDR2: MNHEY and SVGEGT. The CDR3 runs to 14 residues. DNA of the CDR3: TGTGCCGGCAGTTACTCGAGAGGGACCTACGAGCAGTACTTC. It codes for CAGSYSRGTYEQYF.

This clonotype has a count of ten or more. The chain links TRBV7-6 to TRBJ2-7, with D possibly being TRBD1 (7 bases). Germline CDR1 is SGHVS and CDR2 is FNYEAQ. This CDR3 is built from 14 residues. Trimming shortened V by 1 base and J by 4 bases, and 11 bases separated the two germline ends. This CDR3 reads CASSLEQGGYEQYF. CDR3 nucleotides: TGTGCCAGCAGCTTAGAGCAGGGGGGATACGAGCAGTACTTC.

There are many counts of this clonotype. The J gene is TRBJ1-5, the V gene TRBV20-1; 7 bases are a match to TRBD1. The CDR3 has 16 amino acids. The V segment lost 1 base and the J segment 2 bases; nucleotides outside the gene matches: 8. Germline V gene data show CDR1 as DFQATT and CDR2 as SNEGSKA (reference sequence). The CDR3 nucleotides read TGCAGTGCTAGAGTTCCTGCTACAGGGGGCAATCAGCCCCAGCATTTT. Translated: CSARVPATGGNQPQHF.

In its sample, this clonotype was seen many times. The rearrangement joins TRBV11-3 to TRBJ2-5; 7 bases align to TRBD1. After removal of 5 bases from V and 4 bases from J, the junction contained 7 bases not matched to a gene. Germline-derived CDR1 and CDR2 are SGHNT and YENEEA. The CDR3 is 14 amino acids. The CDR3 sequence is CASSLNRGRETQYF. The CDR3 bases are TGTGCCAGCAGCCTGAACAGGGGTCGAGAGACCCAGTACTTC.

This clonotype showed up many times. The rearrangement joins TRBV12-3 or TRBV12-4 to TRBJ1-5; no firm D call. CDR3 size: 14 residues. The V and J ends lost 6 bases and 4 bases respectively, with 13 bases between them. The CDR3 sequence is CASSPGRINQPQHF. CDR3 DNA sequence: TGTGCCAGCAGCCCCGGGAGAATAAATCAGCCCCAGCATTTT.

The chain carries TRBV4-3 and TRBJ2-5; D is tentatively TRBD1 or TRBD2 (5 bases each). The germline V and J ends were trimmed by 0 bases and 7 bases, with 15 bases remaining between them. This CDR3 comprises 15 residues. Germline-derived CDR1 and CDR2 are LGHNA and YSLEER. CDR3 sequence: CASSQDRGDGATQYF. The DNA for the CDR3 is TGCGCCAGCAGCCAAGATCGTGGGGACGGTGCGACCCAGTACTTC.

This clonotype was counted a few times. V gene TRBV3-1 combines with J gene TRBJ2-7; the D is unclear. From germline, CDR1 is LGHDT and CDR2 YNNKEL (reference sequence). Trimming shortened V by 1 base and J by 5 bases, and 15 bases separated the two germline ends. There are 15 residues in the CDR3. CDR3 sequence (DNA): TGTGCCAGCAGCCAAGGGGTAGCTTGGGCCCACGAGCAGTACTTC. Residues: CASSQGVAWAHEQYF.

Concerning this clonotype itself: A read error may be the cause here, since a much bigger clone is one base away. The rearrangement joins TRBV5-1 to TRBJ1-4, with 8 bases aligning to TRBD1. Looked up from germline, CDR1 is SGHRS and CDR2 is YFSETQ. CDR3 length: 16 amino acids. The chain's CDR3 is CASSQGQGRGNEKLLF. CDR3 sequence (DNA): TGCGCCAGCAGTCAAGGACAGGGTCGGGGTAATGAAAAACTGCTTTTT.

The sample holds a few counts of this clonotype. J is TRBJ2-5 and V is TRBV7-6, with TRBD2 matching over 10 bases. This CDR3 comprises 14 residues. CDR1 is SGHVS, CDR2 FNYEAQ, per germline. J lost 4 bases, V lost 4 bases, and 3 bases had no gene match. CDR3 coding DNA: TGTGCCAGCAGCTGGAGACTAGCGGGAGAGACCCAGTACTTC. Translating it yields CASSWRLAGETQYF.

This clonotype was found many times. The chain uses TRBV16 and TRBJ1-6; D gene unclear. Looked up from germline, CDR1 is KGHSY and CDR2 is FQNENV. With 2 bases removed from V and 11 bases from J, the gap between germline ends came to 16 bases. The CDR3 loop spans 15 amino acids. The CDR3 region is CASSQIRGNSAPLHF. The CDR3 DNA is TGTGCCAGCAGCCAAATCAGAGGAAATTCGGCACCCCTCCACTTT.

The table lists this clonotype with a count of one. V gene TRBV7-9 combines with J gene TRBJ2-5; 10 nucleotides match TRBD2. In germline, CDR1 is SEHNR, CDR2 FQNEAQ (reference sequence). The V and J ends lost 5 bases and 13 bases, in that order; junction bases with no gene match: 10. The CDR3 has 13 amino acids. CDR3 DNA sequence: TGTGCCAGCAGCCCCGGGGCTAGCGGGAGCCTGTACTTC. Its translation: CASSPGASGSLYF.

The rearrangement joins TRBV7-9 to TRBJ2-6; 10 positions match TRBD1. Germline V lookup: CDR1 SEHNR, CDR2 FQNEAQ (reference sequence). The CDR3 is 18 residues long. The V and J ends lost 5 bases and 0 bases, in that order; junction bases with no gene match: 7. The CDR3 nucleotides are TGTGCCAGCAGCCCTTCGTGGACAGGGGGCTCTGGGGCCAACGTCCTGACTTTC. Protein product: CASSPSWTGGSGANVLTF.

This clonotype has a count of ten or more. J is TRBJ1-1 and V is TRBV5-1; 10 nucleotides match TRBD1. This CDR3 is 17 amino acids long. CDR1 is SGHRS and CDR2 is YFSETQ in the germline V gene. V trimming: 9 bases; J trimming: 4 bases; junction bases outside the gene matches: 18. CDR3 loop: CATKHRTGQGRGTEAFF. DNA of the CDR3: TGCGCCACCAAACACCGAACGGGACAGGGGCGCGGCACTGAAGCTTTCTTT. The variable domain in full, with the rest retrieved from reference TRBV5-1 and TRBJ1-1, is KAGVTQTPRYLIKTRGQQVTLSCSPISGHRSVSWYQQTPGQGLQFLFEYFSETQRNKGNFPGRFSGRQFSNSRSEMNVSTLELGDSALYLCATKHRTGQGRGTEAFFGQGTRLTVV.

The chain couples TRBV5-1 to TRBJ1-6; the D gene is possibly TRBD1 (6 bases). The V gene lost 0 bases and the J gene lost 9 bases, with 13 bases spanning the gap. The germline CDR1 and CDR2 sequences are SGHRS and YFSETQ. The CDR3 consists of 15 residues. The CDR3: CASSLASGVASPLHF. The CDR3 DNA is TGCGCCAGCAGCTTGGCCTCAGGGGTGGCTTCACCCCTCCACTTT.

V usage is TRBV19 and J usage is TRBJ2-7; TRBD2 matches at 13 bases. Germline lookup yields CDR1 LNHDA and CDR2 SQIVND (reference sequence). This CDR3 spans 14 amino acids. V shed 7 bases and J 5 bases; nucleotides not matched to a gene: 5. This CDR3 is CASTILAGGDEQYF. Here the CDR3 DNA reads TGTGCCAGTACCATACTAGCGGGAGGGGACGAGCAGTACTTC.

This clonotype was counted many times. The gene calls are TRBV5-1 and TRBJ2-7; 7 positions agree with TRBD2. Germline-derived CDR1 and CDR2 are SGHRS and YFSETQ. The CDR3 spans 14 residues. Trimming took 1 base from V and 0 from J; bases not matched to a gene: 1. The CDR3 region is CASSLPSGSYEQYF. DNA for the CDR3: TGCGCCAGCAGCTTGCCTAGCGGCTCCTACGAGCAGTACTTC.